Below are 26 T cell receptor beta chains sequenced from a single sample in a study of cytomegalovirus exposure and HLA in healthy donors. Primers: 60 Vbeta forward and 13 Jbeta reverse. The data were produced by immunoSEQ multiplex PCR, yet TCRdb's version contains in-frame clones alone and is incomplete. This sample has about 140,000 clones, with 80% found just once. The sequencing input was PBMCs. Receptors were obtained from a female donor in good health and CMV-seronegative.

The rearrangement uses TRBV4-1 and TRBJ2-3; 8 bases align to TRBD2. Trimming cost V 1 base and J 2 bases; bases outside gene matches: 8. Germline V lookup: CDR1 MGHRA, CDR2 YSYEKL. The CDR3 contains 17 residues. In DNA, the CDR3 is TGCGCCAGCAGCCAAGGACTCCTAGCGGGTAACACAGATACGCAGTATTTT. Translated, it gives CASSQGLLAGNTDTQYF.

The chain links TRBV19 to TRBJ1-2; weak D call: TRBD1 (6 bases). V lost 7 bases and J lost 2, with 14 bases in between. In germline, CDR1 is LNHDA, CDR2 SQIVND (reference sequence). CDR3 length: 14 amino acids. The CDR3 sequence is CASTTMDRNYGYTF. As DNA, the CDR3 is TGTGCCAGTACCACCATGGACAGAAACTATGGCTACACCTTC.

This clone was observed a few times. This chain's CDR3 is CASSPQEPNNYGYTF. The CDR3, as DNA: TGTGCCAGCAGCCCCCAGGAACCGAATAACTATGGCTACACCTTC. The J gene is TRBJ1-2, the V gene TRBV7-9; D ambiguous. The germline V and J ends were trimmed by 5 bases and 1 base, with 14 bases remaining between them. CDR1 and CDR2 (germline): SEHNR, FQNEAQ (reference sequence). This CDR3 has 15 amino acids.

V is TRBV19 and J is TRBJ1-1; possibly TRBD1 for D (6 bases). The CDR3 contains 15 residues. Trimming took 6 bases from V and 0 from J, leaving 14 bases between them. The germline V gene has CDR1 LNHDA and CDR2 SQIVND (reference sequence). The CDR3 loop reads CASRKRGGMNTEAFF. CDR3 DNA sequence: TGTGCCAGTAGGAAACGCGGGGGCATGAACACTGAAGCTTTCTTT.

This clone turned up a few times. The genes are TRBV15 and TRBJ1-2, with no clear D. The CDR3 has 15 residues. Trimming removed 0 bases from V and 4 bases from J, with 12 bases in between. Germline CDR1 is LNHNV and CDR2 is YYDKDF (reference sequence). Written as DNA, the CDR3 is TGTGCCACCAGCAGAGATGGCGGGGATAGCTATGGCTACACCTTC. Amino acids: CATSRDGGDSYGYTF.

The chain uses TRBV28 and TRBJ1-2; possible D gene TRBD1, 6 bases. Germline loops: CDR1 MDHEN, CDR2 SYDVKM. Trimming cost V 6 bases and J 1 base, with 18 bases left between them. CDR3 length: 16 amino acids. This CDR3 reads CASRLTGQLLNYGYTF. The CDR3 DNA reads as TGTGCCAGCAGGCTCACCGGACAGTTGCTTAACTATGGCTACACCTTC.

This clone was observed once. V gene TRBV6-5 combines with J gene TRBJ2-1, with 8 bases aligning to TRBD1. Germline CDR1 and CDR2: MNHEY and SVGAGI. There are 13 residues in the CDR3. V shed 6 bases, J shed 10 bases, and the junction held 8 bases outside the gene matches. Here the CDR3 reads CASRSTGDREQFF. In DNA, the CDR3 is TGTGCCAGCAGGTCTACAGGGGACAGGGAGCAGTTCTTC.

V and J are TRBV27 and TRBJ2-6, with D perhaps TRBD1 (5 bases). V gave up 6 bases and J gave up 0 bases, with 12 bases separating them. The CDR3 length is 16 residues. Germline V gene lookup returns CDR1 MNHEY and CDR2 SMNVEV (reference sequence). The CDR3 is CASSPRQLSGANVLTF. The CDR3 DNA sequence: TGTGCCAGCAGCCCCCGACAGCTCTCTGGGGCCAACGTCCTGACTTTC.

This chain links TRBV28 with TRBJ2-3; 10 nucleotides match TRBD2. The CDR3 has 16 residues. V shed 6 bases and J 4 bases; nucleotides not matched to a gene: 10. Looked up from germline, CDR1 is MDHEN and CDR2 is SYDVKM. Here the CDR3 reads CASRVSLAGASDTQYF. Written as DNA, the CDR3 is TGTGCCAGCAGAGTGAGCCTAGCGGGAGCATCAGATACGCAGTATTTT. Full variable domain (rest looked up from reference TRBV28 and TRBJ2-3): DVKVTQSSRYLVKRTGEKVFLECVQDMDHENMFWYRQDPGLGLRLIYFSYDVKMKEKGDIPEGYSVSREKKERFSLILESASTNQTSMYLCASRVSLAGASDTQYFGPGTRLTVL.

This chain connects TRBV4-1 to TRBJ2-7; D is perhaps TRBD1 (6 bases). Germline CDR1 and CDR2: MGHRA and YSYEKL. Trimming took 5 bases from V and 1 from J, leaving 9 bases between them. CDR3 size: 13 residues. The CDR3 nucleotides read TGCGCCAGCAGCTTGGACAGATCCTACGAGCAGTACTTC. Amino acid sequence: CASSLDRSYEQYF.

The V call is TRBV28, the J call TRBJ2-1; TRBD2 agrees at 11 bases. The CDR3 contains 18 residues. CDR1 MDHEN and CDR2 SYDVKM come from the germline V gene. V gave up 11 bases and J gave up 6 bases; unmatched junction bases: 21. The CDR3: CALIIAGGPRMGSNEQFF. CDR3 DNA sequence: TGTGCCCTCATCATAGCGGGAGGGCCGAGGATGGGTAGCAATGAGCAGTTCTTC.

This rearrangement joins TRBV4-2 to TRBJ2-7, with D possibly TRBD1 on 5 matching bases. The CDR3 has 16 amino acids. The V gene lost 0 bases and the J gene lost 2 bases, with 14 bases spanning the gap. Germline V gene lookup returns CDR1 LGHNA and CDR2 YNFKEQ. DNA of the CDR3: TGTGCCAGCAGCCAAGATCGCTGGGGCACCGCCTACGAGCAGTACTTC. Translated, it gives CASSQDRWGTAYEQYF.

J is TRBJ2-5 and V is TRBV5-4; D may be TRBD1 (5 bases). The V and J ends lost 0 bases and 2 bases respectively, with 8 bases between them. CDR3 length: 14 residues. Germline loops: CDR1 SGHNT, CDR2 YYREEE (reference sequence). CDR3 nucleotides: TGTGCCAGCAGCTTGGCTCGACAGCAAGAGACCCAGTACTTC. Its protein is CASSLARQQETQYF.

The chain's CDR3 is CASNDILAGLYNEQFF. CDR3 bases: TGTGCCAGCAACGATATCCTAGCGGGCCTCTACAATGAGCAGTTCTTC. V gene TRBV27 combines with J gene TRBJ2-1; 8 positions match TRBD2. CDR3 length: 16 residues. Trimming took 7 bases from V and 3 from J; bases not matched to a gene: 11. Germline V gene sequence: CDR1 MNHEY, CDR2 SMNVEV (reference sequence).

The genes are TRBV14 and TRBJ1-1; the D is unclear. Trimming took 4 bases from V and 4 from J, leaving 16 bases between them. This CDR3 spans 15 amino acids. Germline CDR1 reads SGHDN; CDR2 reads FVKESK. The CDR3 protein is CASSLSPGIGTEAFF. CDR3 nucleotide sequence: TGTGCCAGCAGCCTCTCCCCGGGGATTGGCACTGAAGCTTTCTTT.

The V gene is TRBV30, the J gene TRBJ1-1, with TRBD1 identical over 8 bases. CDR1 and CDR2 (germline): GTSNPN, SVGIG (reference sequence). The CDR3 consists of 15 residues. V dropped 2 bases and J dropped 1; count of bases not matched to a gene: 6. The DNA for the CDR3 is TGTGCCTGGAGTCATCGGACAGGGACGAACACTGAAGCTTTCTTT. Its translation: CAWSHRTGTNTEAFF.

The chain employs TRBV4-2 and TRBJ2-2, with 12 bases matching TRBD1. Germline values: CDR1 LGHNA, CDR2 YNFKEQ. The trim removed 0 bases at V and 2 bases at J, leaving 7 bases unmatched. There are 19 residues in the CDR3. Here the CDR3 DNA reads TGTGCCAGCAGCCAAGATCCTAGGGACAGGGGGCGCAACACCGGGGAGCTGTTTTTT. As protein: CASSQDPRDRGRNTGELFF.

The chain recombines TRBV4-2 with TRBJ2-7; TRBD2 matches at 8 bases. Germline CDR1 reads LGHNA; CDR2 reads YNFKEQ. There are 14 residues in the CDR3. The V segment lost 5 bases and the J segment 7 bases; nucleotides outside the gene matches: 10. The CDR3 loop reads CASSVERESREQYF. In DNA, the CDR3 is TGTGCCAGCAGCGTGGAGCGGGAGTCACGGGAGCAGTACTTC.

This chain joins TRBV5-1 and TRBJ2-5, with 7 bases aligning to TRBD1. Trimming took 0 bases from V and 6 from J; bases not matched to a gene: 5. Germline V gene lookup returns CDR1 SGHRS and CDR2 YFSETQ. The CDR3 length is 14 residues. CDR3: CASSLGQGGKTQYF. In nucleotides, the CDR3 is TGCGCCAGCAGCTTGGGACAGGGTGGTAAGACCCAGTACTTC.

The chain carries TRBV5-6 and TRBJ2-7; TRBD2 aligns across 13 bases. The germline CDR1 and CDR2 sequences are SGHDT and YYEEEE. Trimming removed 2 bases from V and 5 bases from J; junction bases left unmatched: 7. The CDR3 is made up of 16 amino acids. This CDR3 is CASSLTSGRESNEQYF. The CDR3 bases are TGTGCCAGCAGCTTAACTAGCGGGAGGGAATCCAACGAGCAGTACTTC.

V gene TRBV6-1 combines with J gene TRBJ1-1, with 10 bases identical to TRBD1. The junction had 5 bases not matched to a gene; V was cut back by 6 bases and J by 4 bases. The CDR3 contains 14 residues. Germline V gene lookup returns CDR1 MNHNS and CDR2 SASEGT. The CDR3 region is CASSRRDRGTEAFF. The CDR3 nucleotides read TGTGCCAGCAGCCGTCGGGACAGGGGCACTGAAGCTTTCTTT.

This clone occurred once. The chain carries TRBV6-5 and TRBJ2-7, with TRBD2 identical over 8 bases. The CDR3 spans 14 residues. Germline V gene data show CDR1 as MNHEY and CDR2 as SVGAGI. V dropped 6 bases and J dropped 0; count of bases not matched to a gene: 4. The chain's CDR3 is CASSPGTSSYEQYF. DNA for the CDR3: TGTGCCAGCAGCCCCGGGACTAGCTCCTACGAGCAGTACTTC.

In DNA form, the CDR3 reads TGTGCCAGTAGTATAGCGGACCGGAGGACTGAAGCTTTCTTT. Amino acid sequence: CASSIADRRTEAFF. V and J are TRBV19 and TRBJ1-1; D uncertain. The germline gives CDR1 LNHDA, CDR2 SQIVND (reference sequence). The V end lost 1 base, the J end lost 5 bases, and 11 bases lay between the germline ends. The CDR3 runs to 14 residues. Full variable domain (remainder filled in from reference TRBV19 and TRBJ1-1): DGGITQSPKYLFRKEGQNVTLSCEQNLNHDAMYWYRQDPGQGLRLIYYSQIVNDFQKGDIAEGYSVSREKKESFPLTVTSAQKNPTAFYLCASSIADRRTEAFFGQGTRLTVV.

The V and J genes are TRBV7-9 and TRBJ2-2; D not certain. This CDR3 region has 16 residues. Germline V CDR1 and CDR2: SEHNR, FQNEAQ (reference sequence). V shed 7 bases and J shed 4 bases, with 19 bases lying between them. The CDR3: CASTPRESVRTGELFF. DNA of the CDR3: TGTGCCAGCACCCCCCGTGAGTCGGTTCGCACCGGGGAGCTGTTTTTT.

The J gene is TRBJ2-5, the V gene TRBV5-1, with 7 bases aligning to TRBD1. V gave up 6 bases and J gave up 1 base; unmatched junction bases: 9. The CDR3 runs 15 residues. Germline CDR1 reads SGHRS; CDR2 reads YFSETQ. The DNA of the CDR3 is TGCGCCAGCAACCTCCCAGGGGGTCCCCAAGAGACCCAGTACTTC. Translating gives CASNLPGGPQETQYF.

The gene calls are TRBV2 and TRBJ2-2, with D perhaps matching TRBD2 (5 bases). Trimming cost V 4 bases and J 4 bases, with 7 bases left between them. The CDR3 has 13 amino acids. The germline CDR1 and CDR2 sequences are SNHLY and FYNNEI. In nucleotides, the CDR3 is TGTGCCAGCAGTGTAGGAGGCACCGGGGAGCTGTTTTTT. It encodes CASSVGGTGELFF.